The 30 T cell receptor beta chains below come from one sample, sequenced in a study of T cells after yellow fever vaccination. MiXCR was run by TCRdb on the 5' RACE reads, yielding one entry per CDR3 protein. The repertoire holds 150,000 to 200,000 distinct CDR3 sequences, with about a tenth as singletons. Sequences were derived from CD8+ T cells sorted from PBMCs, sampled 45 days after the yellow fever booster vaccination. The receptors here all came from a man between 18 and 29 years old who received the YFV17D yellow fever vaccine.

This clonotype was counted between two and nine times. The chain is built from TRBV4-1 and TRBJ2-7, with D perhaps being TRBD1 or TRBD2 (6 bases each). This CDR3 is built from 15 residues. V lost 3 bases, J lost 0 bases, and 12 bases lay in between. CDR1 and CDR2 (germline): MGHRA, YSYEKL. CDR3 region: CASSHRGTFSYEQYF. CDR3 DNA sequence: TGCGCCAGCAGCCACCGGGGGACATTCTCCTACGAGCAGTACTTC.

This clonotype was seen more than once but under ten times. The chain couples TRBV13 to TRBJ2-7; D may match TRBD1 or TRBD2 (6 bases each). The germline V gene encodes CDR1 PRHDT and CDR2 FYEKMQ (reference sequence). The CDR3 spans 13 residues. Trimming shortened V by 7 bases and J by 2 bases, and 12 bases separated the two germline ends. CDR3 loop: CASTLRGAYEQYF. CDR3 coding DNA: TGTGCCAGCACCCTGAGGGGGGCCTACGAGCAGTACTTC.

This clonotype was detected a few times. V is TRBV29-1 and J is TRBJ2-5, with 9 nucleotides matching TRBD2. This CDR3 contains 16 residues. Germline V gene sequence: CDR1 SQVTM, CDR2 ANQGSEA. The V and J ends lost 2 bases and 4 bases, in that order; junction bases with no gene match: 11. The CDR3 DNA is TGCAGCGTTGAATTGCGGGGGGGCCATGGTGGAGAGACCCAGTACTTC. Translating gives CSVELRGGHGGETQYF.

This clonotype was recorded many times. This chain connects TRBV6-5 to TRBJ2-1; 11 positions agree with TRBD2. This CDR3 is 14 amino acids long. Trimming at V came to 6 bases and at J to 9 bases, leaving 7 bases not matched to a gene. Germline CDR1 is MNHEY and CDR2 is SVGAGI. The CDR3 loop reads CASRVAGGPGEQFF. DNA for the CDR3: TGTGCCAGCAGGGTAGCGGGGGGGCCAGGTGAGCAGTTCTTC.

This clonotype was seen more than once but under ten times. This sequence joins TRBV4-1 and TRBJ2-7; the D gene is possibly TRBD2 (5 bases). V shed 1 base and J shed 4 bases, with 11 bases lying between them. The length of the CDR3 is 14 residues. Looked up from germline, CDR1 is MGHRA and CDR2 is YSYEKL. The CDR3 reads CASSQAGISYEQYF. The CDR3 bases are TGCGCCAGCAGCCAAGCCGGGATTAGTTACGAGCAGTACTTC.

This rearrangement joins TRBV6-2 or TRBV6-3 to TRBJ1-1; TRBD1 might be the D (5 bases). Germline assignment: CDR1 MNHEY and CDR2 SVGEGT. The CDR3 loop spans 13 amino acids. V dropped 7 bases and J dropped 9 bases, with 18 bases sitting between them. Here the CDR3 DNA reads TGTGCCAGCACCTATCAGGGAAACAACAAAGCTTTCTTT. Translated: CASTYQGNNKAFF.

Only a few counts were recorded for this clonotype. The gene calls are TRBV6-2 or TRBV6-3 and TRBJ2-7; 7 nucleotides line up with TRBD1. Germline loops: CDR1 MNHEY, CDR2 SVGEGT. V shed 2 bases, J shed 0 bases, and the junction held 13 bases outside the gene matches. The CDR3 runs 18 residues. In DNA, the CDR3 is TGTGCCAGCAGTTACCCTAAGACCGGGGACAGCCACTCCTACGAGCAGTACGTC. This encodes CASSYPKTGDSHSYEQYV.

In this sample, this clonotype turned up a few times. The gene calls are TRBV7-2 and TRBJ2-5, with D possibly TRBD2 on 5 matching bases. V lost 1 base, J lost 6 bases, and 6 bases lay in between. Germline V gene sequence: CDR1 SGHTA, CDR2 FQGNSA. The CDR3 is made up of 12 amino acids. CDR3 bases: TGTGCCAGCAGCTTAGGAGGGCAGACCCAGTACTTC. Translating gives CASSLGGQTQYF.

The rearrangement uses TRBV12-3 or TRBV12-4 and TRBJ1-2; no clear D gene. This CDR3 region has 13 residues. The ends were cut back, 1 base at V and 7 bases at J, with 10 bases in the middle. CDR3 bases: TGTGCCAGCAGTTTAGGCCCTTCGGGTGGCTACACCTTC. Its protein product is CASSLGPSGGYTF.

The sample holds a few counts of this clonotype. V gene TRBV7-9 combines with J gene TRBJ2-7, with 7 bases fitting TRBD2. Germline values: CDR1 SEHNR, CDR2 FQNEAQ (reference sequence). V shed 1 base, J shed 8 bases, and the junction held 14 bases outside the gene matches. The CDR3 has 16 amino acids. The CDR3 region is CASSLDERGLAWKQYF. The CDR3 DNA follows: TGTGCCAGCAGCTTAGACGAGCGGGGTCTAGCTTGGAAGCAGTACTTC.

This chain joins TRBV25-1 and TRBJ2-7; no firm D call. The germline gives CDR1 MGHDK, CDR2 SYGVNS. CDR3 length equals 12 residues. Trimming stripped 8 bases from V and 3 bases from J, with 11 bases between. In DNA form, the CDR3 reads TGTGCCAGCTCTGACGGCTACTACGAGCAGTACTTC. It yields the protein CASSDGYYEQYF.

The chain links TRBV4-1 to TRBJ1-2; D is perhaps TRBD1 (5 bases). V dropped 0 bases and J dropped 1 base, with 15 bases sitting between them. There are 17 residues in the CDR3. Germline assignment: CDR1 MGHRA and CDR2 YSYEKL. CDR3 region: CASSQDAAGLGNYGYTF. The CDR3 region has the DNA TGCGCCAGCAGCCAAGATGCCGCAGGGTTGGGTAACTATGGCTACACCTTC.

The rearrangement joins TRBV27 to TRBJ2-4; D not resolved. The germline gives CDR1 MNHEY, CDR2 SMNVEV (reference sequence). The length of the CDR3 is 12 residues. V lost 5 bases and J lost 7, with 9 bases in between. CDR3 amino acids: CASSSSGNIQYF. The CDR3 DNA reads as TGTGCCAGCAGTAGTAGTGGGAACATTCAGTACTTC.

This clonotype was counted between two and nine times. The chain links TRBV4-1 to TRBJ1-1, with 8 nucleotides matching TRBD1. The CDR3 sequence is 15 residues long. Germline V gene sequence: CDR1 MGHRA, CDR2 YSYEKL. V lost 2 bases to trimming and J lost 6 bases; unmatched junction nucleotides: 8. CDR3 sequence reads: CASSQIEQGVAEAFF. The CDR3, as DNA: TGCGCCAGCAGCCAAATAGAACAGGGGGTCGCTGAAGCTTTCTTT.

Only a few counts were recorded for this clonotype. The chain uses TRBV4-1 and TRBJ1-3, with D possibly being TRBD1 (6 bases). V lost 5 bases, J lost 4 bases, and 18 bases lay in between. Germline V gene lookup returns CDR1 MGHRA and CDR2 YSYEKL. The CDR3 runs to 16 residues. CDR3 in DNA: TGCGCCAGCAGCTCGCAAACAGGGAACCGAGGAAACACCATATATTTT. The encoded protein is CASSSQTGNRGNTIYF.

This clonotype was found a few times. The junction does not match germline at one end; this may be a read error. CDR3 in DNA: TGTGCCAGCAGTTACTCCGAGACCAACCACCAGCTCTTC. This sequence encodes CASSYSETNHQLF. The chain recombines TRBV6-5 with TRBJ2-1; D unresolved. CDR1 and CDR2 (germline): MNHEY, SVGAGI. The CDR3 sequence is 13 residues long.

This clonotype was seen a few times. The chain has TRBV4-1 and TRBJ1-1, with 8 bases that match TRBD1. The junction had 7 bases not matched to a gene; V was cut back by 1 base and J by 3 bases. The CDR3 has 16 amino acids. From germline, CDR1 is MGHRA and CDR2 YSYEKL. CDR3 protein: CASSQGPGQDYTEAFF. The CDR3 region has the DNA TGCGCCAGCAGCCAAGGACCGGGACAGGATTACACTGAAGCTTTCTTT.

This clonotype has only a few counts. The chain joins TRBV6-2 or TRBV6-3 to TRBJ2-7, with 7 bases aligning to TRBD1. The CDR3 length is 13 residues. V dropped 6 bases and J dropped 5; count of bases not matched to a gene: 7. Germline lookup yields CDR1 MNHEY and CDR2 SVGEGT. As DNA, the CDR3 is TGTGCCAGCAGCTCAGCAGACAGGGACGAGCAGTACTTC. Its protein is CASSSADRDEQYF.

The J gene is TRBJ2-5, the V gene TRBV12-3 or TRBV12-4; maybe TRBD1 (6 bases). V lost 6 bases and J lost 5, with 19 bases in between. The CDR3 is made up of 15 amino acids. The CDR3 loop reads CASSSTGSPVETQYF. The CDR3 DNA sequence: TGTGCCAGCAGCTCAACAGGGTCCCCGGTGGAGACCCAGTACTTC.

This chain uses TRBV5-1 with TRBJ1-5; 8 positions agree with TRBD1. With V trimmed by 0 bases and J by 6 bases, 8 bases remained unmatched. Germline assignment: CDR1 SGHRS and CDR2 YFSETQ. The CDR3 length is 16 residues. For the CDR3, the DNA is TGCGCCAGCAGCTTGGCTGGACAGGGCATAATTCAGCCCCAGCATTTT. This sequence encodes CASSLAGQGIIQPQHF.

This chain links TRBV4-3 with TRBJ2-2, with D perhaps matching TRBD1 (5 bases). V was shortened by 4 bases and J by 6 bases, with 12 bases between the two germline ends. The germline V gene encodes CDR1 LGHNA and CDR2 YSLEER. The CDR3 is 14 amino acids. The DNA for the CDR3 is TGCGCCAGCAGCCTAAACCAGGGTGCCGGGGAGCTGTTTTTT. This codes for CASSLNQGAGELFF.

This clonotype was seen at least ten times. The CDR3 sequence: CASSQDSTAAETQYF. The CDR3 DNA is TGTGCCAGCAGTCAGGACAGTACCGCCGCCGAGACCCAGTACTTC. The chain is built from TRBV28 and TRBJ2-5, with a tentative D call TRBD1 (6 bases). CDR1 MDHEN and CDR2 SYDVKM come from the germline V gene. This CDR3 comprises 15 residues. V was pared by 5 bases and J by 5 bases, with 18 bases between. Filled out from reference TRBV28 and TRBJ2-5, the complete variable domain reads DVKVTQSSRYLVKRTGEKVFLECVQDMDHENMFWYRQDPGLGLRLIYFSYDVKMKEKGDIPEGYSVSREKKERFSLILESASTNQTSMYLCASSQDSTAAETQYFGPGTRLLVL.

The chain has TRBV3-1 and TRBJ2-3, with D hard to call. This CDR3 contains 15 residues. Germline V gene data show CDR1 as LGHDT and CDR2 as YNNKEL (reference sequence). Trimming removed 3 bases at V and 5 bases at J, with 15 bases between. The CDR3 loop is CASSQSLKMRDTQYF. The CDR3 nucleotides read TGTGCCAGCAGCCAGAGTCTAAAAATGAGAGATACGCAGTATTTT.

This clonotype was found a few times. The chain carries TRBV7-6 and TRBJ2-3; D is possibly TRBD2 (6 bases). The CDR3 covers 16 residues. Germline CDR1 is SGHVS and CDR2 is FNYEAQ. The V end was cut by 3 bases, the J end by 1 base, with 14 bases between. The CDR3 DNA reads TGTGCCAGCAGCTTGGAACCGGGACTTGGCACAGATACGCAGTATTTT. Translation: CASSLEPGLGTDTQYF.

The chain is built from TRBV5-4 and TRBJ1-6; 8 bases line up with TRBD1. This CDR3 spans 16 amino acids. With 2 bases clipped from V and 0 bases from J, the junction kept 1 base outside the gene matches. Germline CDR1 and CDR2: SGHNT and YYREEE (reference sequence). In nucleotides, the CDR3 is TGTGCCAGCAGCTTACAGGGGGGCTCCTATAATTCACCCCTCCACTTT. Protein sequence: CASSLQGGSYNSPLHF.

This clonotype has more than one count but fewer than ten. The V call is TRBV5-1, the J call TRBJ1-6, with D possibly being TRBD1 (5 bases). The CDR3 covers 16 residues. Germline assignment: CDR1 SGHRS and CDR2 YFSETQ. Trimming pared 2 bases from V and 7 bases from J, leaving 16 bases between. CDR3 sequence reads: CASSLKGGQGNSPLHF. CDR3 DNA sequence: TGCGCCAGCAGCTTAAAGGGTGGGCAGGGCAATTCACCCCTCCACTTT.

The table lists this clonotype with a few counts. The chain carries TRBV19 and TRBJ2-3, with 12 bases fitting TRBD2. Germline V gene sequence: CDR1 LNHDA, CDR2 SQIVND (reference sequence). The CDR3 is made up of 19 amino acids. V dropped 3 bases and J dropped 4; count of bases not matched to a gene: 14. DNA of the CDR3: TGTGCCAGTAGTATCTCGACTAGCGGGGGCGCGGACATGGCAGATACGCAGTATTTT. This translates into CASSISTSGGADMADTQYF.

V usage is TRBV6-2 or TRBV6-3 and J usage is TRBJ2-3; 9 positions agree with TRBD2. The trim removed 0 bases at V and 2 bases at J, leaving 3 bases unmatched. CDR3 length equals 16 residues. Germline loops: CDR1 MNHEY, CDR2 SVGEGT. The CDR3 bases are TGTGCCAGCAGTTACTCCCCTAGCGGGATCACAGATACGCAGTATTTT. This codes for CASSYSPSGITDTQYF.

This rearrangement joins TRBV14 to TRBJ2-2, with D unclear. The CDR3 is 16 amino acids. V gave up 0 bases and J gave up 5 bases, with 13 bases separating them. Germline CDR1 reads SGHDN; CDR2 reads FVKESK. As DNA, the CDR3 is TGTGCCAGCAGCCAAGACCGGAGAGCGCGGACCGGGGAGCTGTTTTTT. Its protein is CASSQDRRARTGELFF.

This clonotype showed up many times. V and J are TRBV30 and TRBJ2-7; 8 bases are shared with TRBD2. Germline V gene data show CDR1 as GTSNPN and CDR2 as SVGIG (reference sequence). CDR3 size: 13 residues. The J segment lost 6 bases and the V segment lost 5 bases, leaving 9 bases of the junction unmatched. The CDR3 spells CAWCRGGPGEQYF. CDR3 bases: TGTGCCTGGTGTCGGGGGGGTCCGGGCGAGCAGTACTTC.